These 16 T cell receptor beta chains originate from one sample sequenced in a study of regulatory T cells in long-lasting Graves disease. Specified time point: newly diagnosed GD, antithyroid drugs for less than 3 months. The TCR library was prepared using RNA isolated from PBMCs. Investigators prepared the TCR beta libraries by applying iRepertoire HTBI primers and Arm-PCR of CDR3 regions. TCRdb used MiXCR to reprocess the multiplex PCR reads, holding one entry per CDR3 protein. Of 250,000 to 400,000 distinct CDR3 sequences in the sample, about 20% were seen once. The sequenced sample was peripheral blood mononuclear cells (PBMCs), obtained at new diagnosis, from a patient treated with antithyroid drugs. These receptors were taken from a female donor with Graves disease.

This clonotype was seen at least ten times. The chain has TRBV20-1 and TRBJ2-1, with 7 bases fitting TRBD2. Germline-derived CDR1 and CDR2 are DFQATT and SNEGSKA (reference sequence). The CDR3 is 15 amino acids. V was pared by 1 base and J by 8 bases, with 11 bases of the junction left unmatched. In DNA form, the CDR3 reads TGCAGTGCTAGAGTTCCGGGAGGTACCTCTCATGAGCAGTTCTTC. This codes for CSARVPGGTSHEQFF.

About this clonotype: Just one base apart from a much larger clone, this may be a read error. This chain uses TRBV2 with TRBJ1-4; 8 bases agree with TRBD1. V gave up 6 bases and J gave up 8 bases; unmatched junction bases: 8. The germline CDR1 and CDR2 sequences are SNHLY and FYNNEI. The CDR3 has 14 amino acids. In DNA form, the CDR3 reads TGTGCCAGCAGCACCGGACAGGGAAACGAAAAACTGTTTTTT. Translation: CASSTGQGNEKLFF.

This clonotype was seen only a few times. The V gene is TRBV6-2 or TRBV6-3, the J gene TRBJ2-3; 9 bases agree with TRBD1. The CDR3 runs 15 residues. Trimming removed 3 bases from V and 4 bases from J; junction bases left unmatched: 5. Germline CDR1 MNHEY, CDR2 SVGEGT. DNA of the CDR3: TGTGCCAGCAGTTATACAGGGGGCCAGCCAGATACGCAGTATTTT. Its translation is CASSYTGGQPDTQYF.

Note on this clonotype: A single base is all that separates this from a far larger clone, so a read error is likely. The chain links TRBV27 to TRBJ2-5, with a weak D call TRBD2 (5 bases). The germline gives CDR1 MNHEY, CDR2 SMNVEV (reference sequence). The CDR3 is 15 amino acids. V lost 0 bases, J lost 11 bases, and 19 bases lay in between. CDR3 loop: CASSLSLYGLMGQYF. In nucleotides, the CDR3 is TGTGCCAGCAGTTTATCCCTCTACGGACTCATGGGTCAGTACTTC.

In regard to this clonotype: The junction differs from germline at one of its ends, possibly a read error. The V gene is TRBV28, the J gene TRBJ2-2; 8 bases fit TRBD2. The CDR3 spans 20 residues. Germline V lookup: CDR1 MDHEN, CDR2 SYDVKM. CDR3 protein: CASSPHSTSGATRHTGQLFF. The CDR3 nucleotides are TGTGCCAGCAGTCCCCATTCAACTAGCGGAGCCACGAGGCACACCGGGCAGCTGTTTTTT.

This clonotype was seen ten or more times. This chain joins TRBV12-3 or TRBV12-4 and TRBJ2-3; 14 bases are shared with TRBD2. V shed 3 bases, J shed 5 bases, and the junction held 13 bases outside the gene matches. The CDR3 loop spans 19 amino acids. CDR3 bases: TGTGCCAGCAGTTTCCAAGCGACTAGCGGGAGGGCCCGGATAGATACGCAGTATTTT. Translating gives CASSFQATSGRARIDTQYF.

This clonotype has a count of ten or more. V and J are TRBV6-1 and TRBJ1-1; the match to TRBD1 covers 9 bases. Germline V CDR1 and CDR2: MNHNS, SASEGT. V trimming: 6 bases; J trimming: 0 bases; junction bases outside the gene matches: 8. CDR3 length: 16 residues. The CDR3 reads CASRPRQGVLNTEAFF. CDR3 in DNA: TGTGCCAGCAGGCCGCGACAGGGGGTCCTGAACACTGAAGCTTTCTTT.

In this sample, this clonotype turned up many times. The chain has TRBV5-5 and TRBJ2-7; D is perhaps TRBD1 (6 bases). This CDR3 is 15 amino acids long. Germline-derived CDR1 and CDR2 are SGHKS and YYEKEE (reference sequence). The ends were cut back, 4 bases at V and 2 bases at J, with 16 bases in the middle. CDR3 in DNA: TGTGCCAGCAGCCCAGCCACAGGGAAACCCTACGAGCAGTACTTC. This sequence encodes CASSPATGKPYEQYF.

This clonotype was recorded many times. The chain couples TRBV28 to TRBJ2-3, with D tentatively TRBD2 (5 bases). Germline CDR1 is MDHEN and CDR2 is SYDVKM. The V and J ends lost 6 bases and 3 bases respectively, with 10 bases between them. There are 13 residues in the CDR3. The CDR3 here is CASSTRTTDTQYF. As DNA, the CDR3 is TGTGCCAGCAGCACCCGGACTACAGATACGCAGTATTTT.

The chain is built from TRBV4-2 and TRBJ2-1; tentative D call: TRBD2 (6 bases). Between the trimmed V and J ends, which lost 0 bases and 9 bases, there was a span of 15 bases. This CDR3 is 15 amino acids long. The germline V gene has CDR1 LGHNA and CDR2 YNFKEQ. CDR3 protein: CASSQDASVLAEQFF. The CDR3 DNA reads as TGTGCCAGCAGCCAAGATGCTAGCGTATTGGCTGAGCAGTTCTTC.

V is TRBV5-6 and J is TRBJ2-1; D not resolved. Germline V CDR1 and CDR2: SGHDT, YYEEEE. V was pared by 1 base and J by 10 bases, with 6 bases between. The CDR3 has 11 residues. CDR3 loop: CASSLKQEQFF. CDR3 DNA: TGTGCCAGCAGCTTGAAACAAGAGCAGTTCTTC.

The chain uses TRBV19 and TRBJ2-2; D unresolved. Germline CDR1 reads LNHDA; CDR2 reads SQIVND (reference sequence). There are 15 residues in the CDR3. V gave up 1 base and J gave up 2 bases, with 8 bases separating them. CDR3 bases: TGTGCCAGTAGTATAGTCCCCTCTAACACCGGGGAGCTGTTTTTT. Its translation: CASSIVPSNTGELFF.

In this sample, this clonotype turned up many times. The rearrangement uses TRBV28 and TRBJ2-7, with D perhaps being TRBD1 or TRBD2 (5 bases each). The CDR3 extends over 16 amino acids. V lost 1 base, J lost 2 bases, and 15 bases lay in between. Germline CDR1 is MDHEN and CDR2 is SYDVKM. The CDR3 loop is CASSLSGTHSAYEQYF. DNA of the CDR3: TGTGCCAGCAGTTTATCTGGGACCCATAGTGCCTACGAGCAGTACTTC. The entire variable domain, with the rest obtained from reference TRBV28 and TRBJ2-7, is as follows: DVKVTQSSRYLVKRTGEKVFLECVQDMDHENMFWYRQDPGLGLRLIYFSYDVKMKEKGDIPEGYSVSREKKERFSLILESASTNQTSMYLCASSLSGTHSAYEQYFGPGTRLTVT.

This clonotype has a handful of counts. The rearrangement joins TRBV29-1 to TRBJ2-1; D remains ambiguous. The V gene lost 6 bases and the J gene lost 0 bases, with 15 bases spanning the gap. The CDR3 contains 15 residues. CDR1 is SQVTM and CDR2 is ANQGSEA in the germline V gene. The CDR3 bases are TGCAGCGTCGACGGGTTGAGACGCTCCTACAATGAGCAGTTCTTC. Translation: CSVDGLRRSYNEQFF.

The table lists this clonotype with many counts. The V call is TRBV6-1, the J call TRBJ2-7; D not certain. The CDR3 is made up of 14 amino acids. Trimming left V 6 bases short and J 4 bases short, with 16 bases between. Germline V gives CDR1 MNHNS, CDR2 SASEGT. The DNA of the CDR3 is TGTGCCAGCAGCCTTGGGCCGGCCAGTTACGAGCAGTACTTC. It encodes CASSLGPASYEQYF.

The rearrangement joins TRBV3-1 to TRBJ1-3, with unresolved D. The CDR3 has 15 amino acids. V shed 5 bases and J shed 1 base, with 12 bases lying between them. CDR1 is LGHDT and CDR2 is YNNKEL in the germline V gene (reference sequence). This chain's CDR3 is CASSGLRSSGNTIYF. The CDR3 nucleotides read TGTGCCAGCAGCGGACTAAGGAGTTCTGGAAACACCATATATTTT.